This TCR beta chain was retrieved from a study of neoadjuvant anti-PD-1 for oral cavity cancer. Turning to the study itself: Around day 43, patients without progression received a fourth nivolumab dose before surgery. General study results and limits: Each response group had just a few patients in TCR analyses.

The data were produced by immunoSEQ multiplex PCR, yet TCRdb's version contains in-frame clones alone and is incomplete. The table has just under 70,000 clones, approximately 84% seen once. As regards this clone: Its specificity is unknown.

The sample's time point: after neoadjuvant nivolumab, at surgical resection. Stage II-IVA oral cavity squamous cell carcinoma was new and untreated by systemic or radiation therapy. Patients had HPV-negative, locally advanced oral cavity squamous cell carcinoma. The CDR3 length is 14 residues. Germline-derived CDR1 and CDR2 are SQVTM and ANQGSEA. V dropped 5 bases and J dropped 5; count of bases not matched to a gene: 9. The chain is built from TRBV29-1 and TRBJ2-7, with 10 bases fitting TRBD2. The sequenced sample was PBMCs, obtained after nivolumab (anti-PD-1) treatment. The sequence was obtained from a person aged 40-85 years with oral cavity squamous cell carcinoma. CDR3 residues: CSVLSSGSTNEQYF. CDR3 DNA: TGCAGCGTTTTGTCTAGCGGGAGTACAAACGAGCAGTACTTC.